The clone carrying this T cell receptor beta chain showed up many times. This sample was included in a study of T cells in Graves' hyperthyroidism and ophthalmopathy. What was amplified from RNA transcripts were TCR beta CDR3 regions. A first-round RT-PCR of the TCR CDR3 used the HTBI primer set. One entry per CDR3 protein, called by TCRdb with MiXCR from the multiplex PCR reads. The sample has approximately 690,000 distinct CDR3 sequences; less than 25% are singletons. In germline, CDR1 is SGHVS, CDR2 FQNEAQ. There are 15 residues in the CDR3. V lost 1 base and J lost 3, with 9 bases in between. The sequence derives from a man aged 25-45 years with Graves' ophthalmopathy. Input material: blood. This chain connects TRBV7-8 to TRBJ2-2; D not certain. The CDR3 loop reads CASSLVTRDTGELFF. CDR3 nucleotides: TGTGCCAGCAGCTTAGTTACCCGAGACACCGGGGAGCTGTTTTTT. The variable domain in full, completed from reference TRBV7-8 and TRBJ2-2, reads GAGVSQSPRYKVAKRGQDVALRCDPISGHVSLFWYQQALGQGPEFLTYFQNEAQLDKSGLPSDRFFAERPEGSVSTLKIQRTQQEDSAVYLCASSLVTRDTGELFFGEGSRLTVL.